Sequencing of this T cell receptor (beta chain) was carried out in a study of OX40 agonist ivuxolimab in advanced cancers. Regarding the study in general: Ivuxolimab was an agonistic, fully human IgG2 monoclonal antibody directed against OX40 (CD134), a costimulatory receptor. Intravenous ivuxolimab was administered to patients every 2 weeks at six dose levels: 0.01, 0.1, 0.3, 1.5, 3 and 10 mg/kg. Among the approximately 50 dose-escalation patients, roughly 20 had hepatocellular carcinoma, 15 melanoma, 9 renal cell carcinoma and 9 head and neck cancer. In the dose-escalation cohort, roughly 80% of patients were male, and the mean age was around 60 years, with a range of 23 to 79. Prior anti-PD-1, anti-PD-L1 or anti-CTLA-4 therapy was permitted, and checkpoint inhibitors had been received by more than 35% of dose-escalation patients. Three dose-escalation patients achieved partial responses, one with hepatocellular carcinoma and two with cutaneous melanoma. Peripheral TCRbeta sequencing was intended to test whether TCR sequence diversity was altered and clonal T-cell expansion was caused by ivuxolimab. The paper covers the monotherapy dose-escalation part of the phase I ivuxolimab trial, which included N ≈ 52 patients. What the authors observed across the whole study: In the 0.1-3.0 mg/kg groups, partial responders had among the lowest normalized peripheral clonal expansion, particularly in CD8+ T cells. At doses of 0.1 to 3.0 mg/kg, clonal expansion of both CD4+ and CD8+ blood T cells was observed from baseline to week 6. After ivuxolimab, expanded clones were on average more numerous among CD8+ T cells than among CD4+ T cells. Low levels of normalized T-cell clonal expansion were also seen in some patients who did not respond. Antigen specificity was not determined for the clonally expanded peripheral T cells.

Reading the germline V gene gives CDR1 SNHLY and CDR2 FYNNEI. The CDR3 sequence holds 16 residues, the cysteine and phenylalanine included. Only the CDR3 DNA stays, 48 bases, in frame from base 1. Trimmed from V: 6 bases; trimmed from J: 5 bases; junction bases lacking a gene match: 9. Comments on this clone: What this receptor recognizes is not known. Within one base of it there is no much larger clone, and no base qualities were kept.

The trial excluded patients who had a history of autoimmune disease or who were on systemic immunosuppression. Peripheral blood for TCR sequencing was drawn from every dose cohort at baseline, at cycle 4 day 1 and at cycle 7 day 1. Samples were obtained from an open-label, multicenter, first-in-human phase I dose-escalation trial of ivuxolimab. The trial enrolled adults with locally advanced or metastatic head and neck squamous cell, hepatocellular, melanoma or renal cell carcinoma. Before TCR sequencing, CD4+ T cells and CD8+ T cells from peripheral blood were sorted into separate populations. To sequence the TCRbeta CDR3 region, genomic DNA was isolated from the sorted cells. TCRbeta CDR3 regions were sequenced using the immunoSEQ Assay. TCRdb retrieved this table from immuneACCESS and kept in-frame rearrangements only. Not all clones are present; in checked studies, unresolved V genes account for under half, and no reason is known for the remainder. The sample includes roughly 43,000 clones, with approximately 83% observed a single time. The ten largest account for 35% of the sample.

Specimen: CD4+ or CD8+ T cells sorted from blood, collected in a trial of the OX40 agonist ivuxolimab. The sequence was collected from an adult with an advanced solid tumor such as melanoma, head and neck, liver or kidney cancer. The receptor chain draws on TRBV2 and TRBJ2-7; 14 bases in between match TRBD2. The sequenced DNA is TGTGCCAGCAGAGTACCGGGACTAGCGGGAGAGAACGAGCAGTACTTC. It translates as CASRVPGLAGENEQYF.